These 30 T cell receptor beta chains share one sample of origin, sequenced in a study of control samples from healthy donors and cancer patients. Data came from immunoSEQ multiplex PCR; TCRdb stores just in-frame clones and leaves some out. Among just over 150,000 clones listed, 93% were seen once. What was sequenced was blood. All receptors come from a man aged 45-65 years in good health.

This chain links TRBV19 with TRBJ2-1, with a weak D call TRBD1 (5 bases). V lost 7 bases, J lost 0 bases, and 13 bases lay in between. Per the germline V gene, CDR1 is LNHDA and CDR2 is SQIVND (reference sequence). This CDR3 region has 15 residues. The CDR3 region has the DNA TGTGCCAGTACCCTAACAGGTGCCTCCTACAATGAGCAGTTCTTC. Translated: CASTLTGASYNEQFF.

The gene calls are TRBV13 and TRBJ2-7; D might be TRBD1 (6 bases). The V gene's germline CDR1 is PRHDT and CDR2 FYEKMQ (reference sequence). The CDR3 spans 14 residues. V dropped 5 bases and J dropped 7 bases, with 18 bases sitting between them. As DNA, the CDR3 is TGTGCCAGCAGCCAGGGAAGGGGGAAGCTGGAGCAGTACTTC. Its protein is CASSQGRGKLEQYF. Drawing the rest from reference TRBV13 and TRBJ2-7, the complete variable domain is AAGVIQSPRHLIKEKRETATLKCYPIPRHDTVYWYQQGPGQDPQFLISFYEKMQSDKGSIPDRFSAQQFSDYHSELNMSSLELGDSALYFCASSQGRGKLEQYFGPGTRLTVT.

V is TRBV28 and J is TRBJ2-6; 8 nucleotides agree with TRBD2. Per the germline V gene, CDR1 is MDHEN and CDR2 is SYDVKM. This CDR3 comprises 21 residues. Losses at the gene ends were 2 bases for V and 0 bases for J; bases not matched to a gene: 15. The DNA for the CDR3 is TGTGCCAGCAGTTTAGTGAAGTGGCTAGCGGGCAAGATCTCTGGGGCCAACGTCCTGACTTTC. Its protein product is CASSLVKWLAGKISGANVLTF.

The V and J genes are TRBV5-1 and TRBJ2-1; TRBD2 agrees at 8 bases. Looked up from germline, CDR1 is SGHRS and CDR2 is YFSETQ. The V gene end was trimmed by 5 bases and the J gene end by 1 base; junction bases not matched to a gene: 14. This CDR3 comprises 18 residues. CDR3 coding DNA: TGCGCCAGCAGACTCGCCCCTAGAAGCGGGAGTTCCTACAATGAGCAGTTCTTC. It yields the protein CASRLAPRSGSSYNEQFF.

This chain joins TRBV29-1 and TRBJ2-4, with TRBD2 identical over 9 bases. V shed 5 bases and J 6 bases; nucleotides not matched to a gene: 5. The CDR3 is made up of 13 amino acids. In germline, CDR1 is SQVTM, CDR2 ANQGSEA. CDR3 bases: TGCAGCGTTTTAGCGGGAGTGGTAAACATTCAGTACTTC. Encoded protein: CSVLAGVVNIQYF.

The chain's CDR3 is CASSPQTSGRVEQYF. The CDR3 nucleotides are TGTGCCAGCTCACCACAGACTAGCGGGAGAGTCGAGCAGTACTTC. The chain recombines TRBV18 with TRBJ2-7; 12 bases fit TRBD2. V dropped 1 base and J dropped 6; count of bases not matched to a gene: 4. CDR3 length equals 15 residues. Germline assignment: CDR1 KGHSH and CDR2 LQKENI.

This clone was seen a single time. The chain has TRBV6-6 and TRBJ2-7; 8 bases align to TRBD1. Germline-derived CDR1 and CDR2 are MNHNY and SVGAGI (reference sequence). This CDR3 is built from 14 residues. Germline trimming cut 7 bases from V and 3 bases from J; bases unmatched to any gene: 8. CDR3 nucleotides: TGTGCCAGCATTCATCAGGGGGCAGTCTACGAGCAGTACTTC. Amino acid sequence: CASIHQGAVYEQYF.

The chain carries TRBV3-1 (or the pseudogene TRBV3-2) and TRBJ2-7; TRBD2 matches at 7 bases. CDR3 size: 14 residues. Unmatched junction bases numbered 5, after V lost 4 bases and J lost 2 bases. Germline loops: CDR1 LGHDT, CDR2 YNNKEL (reference sequence). CDR3 nucleotides: TGTGCCAGCAGCCCTAGCGGAGGTCCCTACGAGCAGTACTTC. This sequence encodes CASSPSGGPYEQYF.

The chain recombines TRBV18 with TRBJ2-7, with TRBD2 matching over 11 bases. The CDR3 length is 14 residues. Trimming took 3 bases from V and 5 from J; bases not matched to a gene: 3. Per germline, CDR1 KGHSH and CDR2 LQKENI. The CDR3 protein is CASSPPSGRNEQYF. CDR3 nucleotides: TGTGCCAGCTCACCCCCTAGCGGGAGGAACGAGCAGTACTTC.

V usage is TRBV10-3 and J usage is TRBJ2-3, with TRBD2 identical over 8 bases. The V gene end was trimmed by 9 bases and the J gene end by 4 bases; junction bases not matched to a gene: 3. The germline CDR1 and CDR2 sequences are ENHRY and SYGVKD. The CDR3 runs 12 residues. The CDR3: CAIAGDADTQYF. CDR3 in DNA: TGTGCCATAGCGGGAGACGCAGATACGCAGTATTTT.

This clone was counted once. The V and J genes are TRBV27 and TRBJ2-7, with 10 bases aligning to TRBD1. J gave up 3 bases and V 6 bases, and 2 bases lay outside the gene matches. Germline assignment: CDR1 MNHEY and CDR2 SMNVEV (reference sequence). This CDR3 has 13 amino acids. CDR3 sequence: CASRRTGGYEQYF. The CDR3 region has the DNA TGTGCCAGCAGAAGGACAGGGGGCTACGAGCAGTACTTC.

This chain connects TRBV27 to TRBJ2-7; possibly TRBD1 for D (6 bases). The germline V gene encodes CDR1 MNHEY and CDR2 SMNVEV (reference sequence). This CDR3 has 16 amino acids. V was trimmed by 2 bases and J by 2 bases, leaving 16 bases between them. The CDR3 loop is CASSLRYRAPTYEQYF. The CDR3 nucleotides read TGTGCCAGCAGTTTAAGGTACAGGGCTCCCACCTACGAGCAGTACTTC.

This chain joins TRBV21-1 and TRBJ1-1; TRBD1, the D gene given by the table, was not confirmed from the DNA. TRBV21-1 is recorded as a pseudogene. This CDR3 has 14 residues. Written as DNA, the CDR3 is TGTGCCAGCAGCTTGAAGGACAGGAACACTGAAGCTTTCTTT. Protein product: CASSLKDRNTEAFF.

The CDR3 sequence: CASSPAGLGRETQYF. CDR3 nucleotides: TGTGCCAGCAGCCCAGCGGGACTAGGGCGAGAGACCCAGTACTTC. The V and J genes are TRBV7-2 and TRBJ2-5; 8 nucleotides agree with TRBD2. The germline V gene has CDR1 SGHTA and CDR2 FQGNSA. Germline trimming cut 5 bases from V and 4 bases from J; bases unmatched to any gene: 9. The CDR3 length is 15 residues.

V and J are TRBV5-6 and TRBJ2-7; 10 bases match TRBD1. Per germline, CDR1 SGHDT and CDR2 YYEEEE. The V segment lost 4 bases and the J segment 3 bases; nucleotides outside the gene matches: 7. The CDR3 has 15 amino acids. CDR3 nucleotides: TGTGCCAGCAGCCGGCCGGGACAGGGGATCTACGAGCAGTACTTC. It yields the protein CASSRPGQGIYEQYF. Drawing the rest from reference TRBV5-6 and TRBJ2-7, the complete variable domain is DAGVTQSPTHLIKTRGQQVTLRCSPKSGHDTVSWYQQALGQGPQFIFQYYEEEERQRGNFPDRFSGHQFPNYSSELNVNALLLGDSALYLCASSRPGQGIYEQYFGPGTRLTVT.

This clone appeared a single time. The chain couples TRBV18 to TRBJ2-1; no firm D call. Trimming pared 0 bases from V and 8 bases from J, leaving 8 bases between. Germline CDR1 reads KGHSH; CDR2 reads LQKENI. The CDR3 consists of 13 residues. The CDR3 region is CASSPPQTDEQFF. Here the CDR3 DNA reads TGTGCCAGCTCACCACCGCAGACGGATGAGCAGTTCTTC. Full variable domain (missing parts from reference TRBV18 and TRBJ2-1): NAGVMQNPRHLVRRRGQEARLRCSPMKGHSHVYWYRQLPEEGLKFMVYLQKENIIDESGMPKERFSAEFPKEGPSILRIQQVVRGDSAAYFCASSPPQTDEQFFGPGTRLTVL.

This chain joins TRBV20-1 and TRBJ2-3; 8 bases line up with TRBD2. V shed 4 bases and J 0 bases; nucleotides not matched to a gene: 15. CDR3 length equals 18 residues. From germline, CDR1 is DFQATT and CDR2 SNEGSKA (reference sequence). The CDR3 spells CSAIEGGRSPSSTDTQYF. The CDR3 bases are TGCAGTGCTATTGAGGGCGGGAGGTCTCCTTCTAGCACAGATACGCAGTATTTT.

The table lists this clone with a count of one. The V gene is TRBV27, the J gene TRBJ1-2; D perhaps matches TRBD1 (5 bases). Trimming pared 1 base from V and 6 bases from J, leaving 12 bases between. Looked up from germline, CDR1 is MNHEY and CDR2 is SMNVEV (reference sequence). The CDR3 spans 14 residues. The CDR3 loop reads CASSLFGGGDGYTF. In DNA form, the CDR3 reads TGTGCCAGCAGTTTATTTGGGGGAGGGGATGGCTACACCTTC.

The chain has TRBV6-5 and TRBJ2-7, with 12 bases lining up with TRBD2. Germline lookup yields CDR1 MNHEY and CDR2 SVGAGI. After removal of 4 bases from V and 2 bases from J, the junction contained 6 bases not matched to a gene. The CDR3 has 16 amino acids. DNA of the CDR3: TGTGCCAGCAGTTCCCCCGGGACTAGCGGGCCCTACGAGCAGTACTTC. It encodes CASSSPGTSGPYEQYF.

In this sample, this clone turned up a few times. Other nucleotide sequences from this sample produce the same CDR3. The rearrangement joins TRBV5-1 to TRBJ1-1; D is perhaps TRBD1 (5 bases). This CDR3 has 14 residues. The V end was cut by 1 base, the J end by 1 base, with 8 bases between. Per the germline V gene, CDR1 is SGHRS and CDR2 is YFSETQ. The CDR3: CASSLSGGNTEAFF. CDR3 DNA: TGCGCCAGCAGCTTGTCGGGGGGGAACACTGAAGCTTTCTTT.

With regard to this clone: The germline gene is not matched at one end of the junction; a read error may be the cause. The chain is built from TRBV7-7 and TRBJ2-3, with D hard to call. The germline V gene encodes CDR1 SSHAT and CDR2 FNYEAQ (reference sequence). The CDR3 contains 15 residues. Written as DNA, the CDR3 is TGTGCTAGCAGCTTGAGTTGGGCATTCACAGATACGCAGTATTTT. Translating gives CASSLSWAFTDTQYF.

V is TRBV6-2 or TRBV6-3 and J is TRBJ1-1; 8 nucleotides match TRBD1. Germline CDR1 and CDR2: MNHEY and SVGEGT. Trimming removed 2 bases from V and 7 bases from J; junction bases left unmatched: 9. This CDR3 comprises 15 residues. The CDR3 DNA sequence: TGTGCCAGCAGTTACAGAGGACAGGGAATTTATGAAGCTTTCTTT. Translating it yields CASSYRGQGIYEAFF.

This clone appeared a single time. The J gene is TRBJ1-2, the V gene TRBV2; D ambiguous. Germline-derived CDR1 and CDR2 are SNHLY and FYNNEI. V was shortened by 6 bases and J by 5 bases, with 7 bases between the two germline ends. There are 11 residues in the CDR3. CDR3 sequence: CASRTIYGYTF. The CDR3 region has the DNA TGTGCCAGCAGGACGATTTATGGCTACACCTTC.

V gene TRBV11-2 combines with J gene TRBJ2-5; possible D gene TRBD2, 6 bases. V was cut by 1 base and J by 5 bases, with 8 bases left in between. Germline lookup yields CDR1 SGHAT and CDR2 FQNNGV. The CDR3 is 13 residues long. In DNA, the CDR3 is TGTGCCAGCAGCTTAGGACTAGGGGAGACCCAGTACTTC. Translation: CASSLGLGETQYF.

The CDR3 here is CAISESDRGDSPLHF. The CDR3 region has the DNA TGTGCCATCAGTGAATCTGACAGGGGGGATTCACCCCTCCACTTT. V and J are TRBV10-3 and TRBJ1-6; TRBD1 matches at 9 bases. V trimming: 3 bases; J trimming: 8 bases; junction bases outside the gene matches: 5. This CDR3 comprises 15 residues. Germline CDR1 and CDR2: ENHRY and SYGVKD.

The chain is built from TRBV7-9 and TRBJ2-3; D gene unclear. The CDR3 runs to 15 residues. CDR1 is SEHNR, CDR2 FQNEAQ, per germline (reference sequence). The V end lost 5 bases, the J end lost 3 bases, and 15 bases lay between the germline ends. The CDR3 is CASSLRTLETDTQYF. The CDR3 DNA is TGTGCCAGCAGCCTCCGGACCCTAGAGACAGATACGCAGTATTTT.

The CDR3 region has the DNA TGTGCCACTAAACTAAATTTGGGGAGTCCCTACGAGCAGTACTTC. Translating gives CATKLNLGSPYEQYF. The genes are TRBV10-3 and TRBJ2-7; D is possibly TRBD2 (5 bases). V lost 10 bases, J lost 2 bases, and 21 bases lay in between. The V gene's germline CDR1 is ENHRY and CDR2 SYGVKD. This CDR3 region has 15 residues.

The chain employs TRBV11-2 and TRBJ2-3; 11 bases match TRBD2. Germline loops: CDR1 SGHAT, CDR2 FQNNGV. The CDR3 covers 16 residues. J gave up 8 bases and V 4 bases, and 11 bases lay outside the gene matches. This CDR3 reads CASSSTSGRSLGTQYF. The CDR3 nucleotides are TGTGCCAGCAGCTCTACTAGCGGGAGATCATTGGGTACGCAGTATTTT.

The chain links TRBV20-1 to TRBJ2-2; weak D call: TRBD2 (7 bases). The V gene's germline CDR1 is DFQATT and CDR2 SNEGSKA (reference sequence). The CDR3 is 15 residues long. Trimming left V 3 bases short and J 8 bases short, with 19 bases between. The CDR3 loop is CSASEKGEGSGELFF. The CDR3 bases are TGCAGTGCTAGTGAGAAGGGGGAGGGTTCAGGGGAGCTGTTTTTT.

This chain joins TRBV13 and TRBJ2-4, with a weak D call TRBD1 (6 bases). CDR1 PRHDT and CDR2 FYEKMQ come from the germline V gene (reference sequence). This CDR3 has 15 amino acids. V lost 5 bases and J 1 base, leaving 12 bases between the germline ends. The CDR3 loop is CASSGTGRAKNIQYF. The CDR3 coding sequence is TGTGCCAGCAGCGGAACAGGGCGGGCCAAAAACATTCAGTACTTC.